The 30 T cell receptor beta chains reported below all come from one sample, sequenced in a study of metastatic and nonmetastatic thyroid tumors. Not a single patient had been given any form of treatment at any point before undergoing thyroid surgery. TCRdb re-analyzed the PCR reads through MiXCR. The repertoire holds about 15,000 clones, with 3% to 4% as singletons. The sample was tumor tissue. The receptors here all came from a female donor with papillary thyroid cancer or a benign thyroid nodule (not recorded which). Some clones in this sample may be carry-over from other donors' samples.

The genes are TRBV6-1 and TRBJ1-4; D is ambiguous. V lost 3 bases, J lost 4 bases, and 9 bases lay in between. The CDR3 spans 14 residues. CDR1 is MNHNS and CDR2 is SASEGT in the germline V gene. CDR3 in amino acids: CASSEGLSNEKLFF. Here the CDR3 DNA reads TGTGCCAGCAGTGAGGGCTTAAGTAATGAAAAACTGTTTTTT.

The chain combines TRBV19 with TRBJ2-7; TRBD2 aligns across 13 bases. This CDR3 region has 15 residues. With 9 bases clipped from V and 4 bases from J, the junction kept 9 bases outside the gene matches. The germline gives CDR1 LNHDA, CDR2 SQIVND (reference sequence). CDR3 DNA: TGTGCCAGCTCAACTAGCGGGAGGGCCGAATACGAGCAGTACTTC. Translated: CASSTSGRAEYEQYF.

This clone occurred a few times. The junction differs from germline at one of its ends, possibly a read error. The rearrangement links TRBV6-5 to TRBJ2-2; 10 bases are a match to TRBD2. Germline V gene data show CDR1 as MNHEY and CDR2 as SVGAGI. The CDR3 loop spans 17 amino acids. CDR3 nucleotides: TGTGCCAGCACTTACGGGCTAGCGGGAGCTGAAACCGGGGAGCTGTTTTTT. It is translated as CASTYGLAGAETGELFF.

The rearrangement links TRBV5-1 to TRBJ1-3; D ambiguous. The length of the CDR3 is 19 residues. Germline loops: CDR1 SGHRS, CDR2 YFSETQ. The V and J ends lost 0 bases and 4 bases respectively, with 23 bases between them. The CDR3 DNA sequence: TGCGCCAGCAGCTTGGTAAATTATGAGGGTCCACTTGTAGGAAACACCATATATTTT. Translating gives CASSLVNYEGPLVGNTIYF.

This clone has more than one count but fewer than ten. CDR3 residues: CASSLVSGTDTQYF. DNA for the CDR3: TGTGCCAGCAGTCTCGTTAGCGGCACAGATACGCAGTATTTT. The V gene is TRBV28, the J gene TRBJ2-3; D may be TRBD2 (5 bases). Looked up from germline, CDR1 is MDHEN and CDR2 is SYDVKM. Deletions cut 5 bases from V and 1 base from J, with 10 bases between. The CDR3 has 14 residues.

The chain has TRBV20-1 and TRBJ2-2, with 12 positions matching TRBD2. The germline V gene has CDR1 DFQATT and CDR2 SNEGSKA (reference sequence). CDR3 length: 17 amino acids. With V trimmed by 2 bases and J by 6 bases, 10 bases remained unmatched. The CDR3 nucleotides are TGCAGTGCTAGAAAGACTAGCGGGAGAGGGGCCGCCGGGGAGCTGTTTTTT. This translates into CSARKTSGRGAAGELFF.

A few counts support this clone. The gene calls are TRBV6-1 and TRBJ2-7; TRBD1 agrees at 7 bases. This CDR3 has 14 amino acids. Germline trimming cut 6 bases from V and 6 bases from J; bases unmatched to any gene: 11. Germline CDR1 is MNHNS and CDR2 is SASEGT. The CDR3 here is CASSVGTEVGEQYF. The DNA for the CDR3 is TGTGCCAGCAGCGTTGGGACAGAAGTTGGCGAGCAGTACTTC.

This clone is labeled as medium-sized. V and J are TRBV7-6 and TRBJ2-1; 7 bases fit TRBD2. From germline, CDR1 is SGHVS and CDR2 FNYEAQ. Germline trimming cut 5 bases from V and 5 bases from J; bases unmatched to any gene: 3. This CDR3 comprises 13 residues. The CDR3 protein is CASSTGRDNEQFF. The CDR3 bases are TGTGCCAGCAGCACGGGGAGGGACAATGAGCAGTTCTTC.

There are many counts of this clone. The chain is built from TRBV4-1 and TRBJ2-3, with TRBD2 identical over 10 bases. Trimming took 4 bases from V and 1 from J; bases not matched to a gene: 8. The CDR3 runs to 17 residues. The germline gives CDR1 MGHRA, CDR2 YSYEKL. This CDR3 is CASSPRGTSEGTDTQYF. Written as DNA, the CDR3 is TGCGCCAGCAGCCCTCGAGGGACTAGCGAAGGCACAGATACGCAGTATTTT.

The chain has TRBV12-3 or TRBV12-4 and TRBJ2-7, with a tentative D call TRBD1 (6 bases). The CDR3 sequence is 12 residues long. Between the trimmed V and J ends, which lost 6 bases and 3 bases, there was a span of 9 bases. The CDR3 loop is CASRGANYEQYF. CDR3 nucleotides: TGTGCCAGCAGGGGGGCCAACTACGAGCAGTACTTC.

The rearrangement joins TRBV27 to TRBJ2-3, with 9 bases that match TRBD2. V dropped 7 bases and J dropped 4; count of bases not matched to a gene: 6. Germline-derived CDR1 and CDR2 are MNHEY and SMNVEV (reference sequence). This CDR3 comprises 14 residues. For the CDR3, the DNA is TGTGCCAGCACGGTCGTAGCGGGAGCAGATACGCAGTATTTT. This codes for CASTVVAGADTQYF.

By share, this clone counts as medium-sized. CDR3 nucleotide sequence: TGTGCCAGCAAGGCGGGAGGGTTGAATACCGGGGAGCTGTTTTTT. Its translation: CASKAGGLNTGELFF. The J gene is TRBJ2-2, the V gene TRBV5-4; 9 bases agree with TRBD2. There are 15 residues in the CDR3. With 6 bases clipped from V and 5 bases from J, the junction kept 8 bases outside the gene matches. Germline V gene data show CDR1 as SGHNT and CDR2 as YYREEE (reference sequence).

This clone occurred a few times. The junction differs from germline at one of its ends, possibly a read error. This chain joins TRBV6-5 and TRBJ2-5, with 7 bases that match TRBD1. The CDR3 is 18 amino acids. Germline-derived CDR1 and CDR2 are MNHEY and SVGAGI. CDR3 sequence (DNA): TGTGCCAGCAGTGACTCGATCTGGACAGGCACCTACCAAGAGACCCAGTACTTC. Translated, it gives CASSDSIWTGTYQETQYF.

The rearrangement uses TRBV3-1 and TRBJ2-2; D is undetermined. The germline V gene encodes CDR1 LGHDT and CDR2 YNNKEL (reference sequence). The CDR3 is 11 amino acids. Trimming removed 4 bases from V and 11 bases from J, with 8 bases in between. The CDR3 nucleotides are TGTGCCAGCAGCCGTCTGTCTGAGCTGTTTTTT. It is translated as CASSRLSELFF.

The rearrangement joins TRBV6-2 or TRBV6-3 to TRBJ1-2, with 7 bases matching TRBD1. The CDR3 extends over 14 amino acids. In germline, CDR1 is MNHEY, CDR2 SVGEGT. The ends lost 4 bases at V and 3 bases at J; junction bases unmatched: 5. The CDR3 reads CASSLGQTYYGYTF. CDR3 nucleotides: TGTGCCAGCAGTTTGGGACAGACCTACTATGGCTACACCTTC.

CDR3 DNA sequence: TGTGCCAGCAGTTTAAGGGATAACACTGAAGCTTTCTTT. This codes for CASSLRDNTEAFF. V usage is TRBV12-3 or TRBV12-4 and J usage is TRBJ1-1; D is unresolved. Deletions cut 2 bases from V and 2 bases from J, with 6 bases between. The length of the CDR3 is 13 residues.

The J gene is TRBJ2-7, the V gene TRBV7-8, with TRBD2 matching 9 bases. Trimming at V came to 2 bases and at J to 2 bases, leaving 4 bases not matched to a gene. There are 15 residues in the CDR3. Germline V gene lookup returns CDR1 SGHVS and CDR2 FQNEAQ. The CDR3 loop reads CASSLTGTSPYEQYF. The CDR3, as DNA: TGTGCCAGCAGCTTAACCGGGACTAGCCCCTACGAGCAGTACTTC.

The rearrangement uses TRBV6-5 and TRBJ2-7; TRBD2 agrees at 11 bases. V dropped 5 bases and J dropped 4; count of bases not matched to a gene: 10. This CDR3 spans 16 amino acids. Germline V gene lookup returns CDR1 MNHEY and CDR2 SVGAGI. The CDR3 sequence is CASSHYPGLAAYEQYF. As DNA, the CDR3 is TGTGCCAGCAGTCACTACCCGGGACTAGCGGCGTACGAGCAGTACTTC.

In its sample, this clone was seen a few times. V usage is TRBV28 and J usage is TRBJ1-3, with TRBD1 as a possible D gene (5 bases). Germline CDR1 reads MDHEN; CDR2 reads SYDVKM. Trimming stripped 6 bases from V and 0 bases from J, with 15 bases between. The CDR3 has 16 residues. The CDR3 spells CASSRRRGGSGNTIYF. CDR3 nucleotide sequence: TGTGCCAGCAGCCGCCGGAGGGGCGGCTCTGGAAACACCATATATTTT.

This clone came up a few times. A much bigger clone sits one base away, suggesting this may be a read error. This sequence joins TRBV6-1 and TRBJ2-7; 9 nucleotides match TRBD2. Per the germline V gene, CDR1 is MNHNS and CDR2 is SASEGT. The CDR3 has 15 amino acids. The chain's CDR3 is CSSRPKAGGPNEQYF. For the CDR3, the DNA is TGTTCCAGCAGGCCTAAGGCGGGAGGGCCCAACGAGCAGTACTTC.

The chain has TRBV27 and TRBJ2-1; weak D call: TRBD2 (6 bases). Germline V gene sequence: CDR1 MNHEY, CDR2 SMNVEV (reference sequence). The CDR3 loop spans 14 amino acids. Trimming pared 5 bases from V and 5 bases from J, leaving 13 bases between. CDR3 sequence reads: CASSPAAGNNEQFF. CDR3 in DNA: TGTGCCAGCAGTCCCGCGGCGGGGAACAATGAGCAGTTCTTC.

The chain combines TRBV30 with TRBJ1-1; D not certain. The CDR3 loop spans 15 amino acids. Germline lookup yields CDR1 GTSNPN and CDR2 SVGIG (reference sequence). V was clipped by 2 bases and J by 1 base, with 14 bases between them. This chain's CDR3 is CAWSKLRVGNTEAFF. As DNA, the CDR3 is TGTGCCTGGAGTAAACTTAGGGTAGGGAACACTGAAGCTTTCTTT.

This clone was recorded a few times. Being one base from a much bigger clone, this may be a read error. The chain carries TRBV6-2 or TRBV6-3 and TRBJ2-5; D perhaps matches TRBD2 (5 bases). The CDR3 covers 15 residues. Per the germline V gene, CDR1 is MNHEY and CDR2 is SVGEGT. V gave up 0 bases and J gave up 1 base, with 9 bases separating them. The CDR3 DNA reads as TGTGCCAGCAGTTACTCTATCGGAGGCCAAGAGACCCAGTACTTC. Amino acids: CASSYSIGGQETQYF.

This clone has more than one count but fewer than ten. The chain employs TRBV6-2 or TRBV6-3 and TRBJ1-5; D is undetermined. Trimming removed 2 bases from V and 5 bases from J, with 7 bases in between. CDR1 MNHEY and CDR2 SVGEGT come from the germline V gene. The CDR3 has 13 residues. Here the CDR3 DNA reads TGTGCCAGCAGTTACCCGGGGTATCAGCCCCAGCATTTT. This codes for CASSYPGYQPQHF.

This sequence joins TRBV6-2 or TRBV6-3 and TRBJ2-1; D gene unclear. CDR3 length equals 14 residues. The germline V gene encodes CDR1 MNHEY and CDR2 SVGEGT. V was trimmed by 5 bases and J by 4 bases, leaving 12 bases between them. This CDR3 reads CASSNQQEYNEQFF. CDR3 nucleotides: TGTGCCAGCAGTAACCAGCAGGAGTACAATGAGCAGTTCTTC.

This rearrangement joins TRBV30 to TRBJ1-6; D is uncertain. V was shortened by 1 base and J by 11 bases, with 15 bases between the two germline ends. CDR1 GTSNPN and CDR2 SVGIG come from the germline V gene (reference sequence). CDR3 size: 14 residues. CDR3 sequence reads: CAWSATGESAPLHF. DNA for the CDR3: TGTGCCTGGAGTGCAACGGGAGAGTCGGCACCCCTCCACTTT.

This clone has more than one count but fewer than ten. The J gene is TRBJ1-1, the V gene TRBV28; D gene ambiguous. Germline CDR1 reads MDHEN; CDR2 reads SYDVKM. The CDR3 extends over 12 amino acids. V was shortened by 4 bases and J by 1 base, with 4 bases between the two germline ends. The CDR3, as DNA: TGTGCCAGCAGTTCGTCGAACACTGAAGCTTTCTTT. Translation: CASSSSNTEAFF.

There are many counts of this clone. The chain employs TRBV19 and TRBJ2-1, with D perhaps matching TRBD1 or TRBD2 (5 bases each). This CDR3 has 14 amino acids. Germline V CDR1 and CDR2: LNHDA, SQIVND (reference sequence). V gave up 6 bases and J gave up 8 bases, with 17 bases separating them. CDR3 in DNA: TGTGCCAGTAGCGACTCCGGGACCTTTGATGAGCAGTTCTTC. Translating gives CASSDSGTFDEQFF.

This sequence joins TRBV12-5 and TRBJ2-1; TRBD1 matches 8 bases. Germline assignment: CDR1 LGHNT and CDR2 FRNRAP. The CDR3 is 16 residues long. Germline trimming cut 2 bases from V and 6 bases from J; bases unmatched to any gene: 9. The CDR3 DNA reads TGTGCTAGTGGTTTGAGGCAGGGGGCGGGGTTCAATGAGCAGTTCTTC. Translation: CASGLRQGAGFNEQFF.

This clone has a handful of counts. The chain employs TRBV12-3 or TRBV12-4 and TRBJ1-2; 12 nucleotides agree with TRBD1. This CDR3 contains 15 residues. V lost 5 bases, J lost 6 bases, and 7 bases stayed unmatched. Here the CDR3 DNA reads TGTGCCAGCAGTCCCTCCGGGACAGGGGGCGATGGCTACACCTTC. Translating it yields CASSPSGTGGDGYTF.